The clone carrying this T cell receptor (beta chain) came up a few times. This sample is drawn from a study of blood T cell repertoires in COVID-19. Sequencing was performed with immunoSEQ multiplex PCR; in TCRdb, only in-frame clones are kept and a portion is missing. The sample has 25,000 to 30,000 clones, about 88% seen once. V trimming: 2 bases; J trimming: 4 bases; junction bases outside the gene matches: 5. Germline lookup yields CDR1 SGHNT and CDR2 YYREEE (reference sequence). The CDR3 runs 15 residues. Sample: peripheral blood. The chain has TRBV5-4 and TRBJ2-3, with 9 bases lining up with TRBD2. This TCR was sampled from a human donor with acute or convalescent COVID-19. The donor label of this sample is uncertain. The CDR3 nucleotides are TGTGCCAGCAGCTTTGCGGGGGGGAGGGCAGATACGCAGTATTTT. It yields the protein CASSFAGGRADTQYF.